This T cell receptor (beta chain) was sequenced for a study of blood T cell repertoires in COVID-19. Measured with immunoSEQ multiplex PCR; TCRdb has only the in-frame clones, and not every one. This repertoire shows fewer than 150,000 clones, 70% to 80% found once; its top ten account for about 2.5%. V lost 8 bases, J lost 8 bases, and 4 bases stayed unmatched. CDR3 size: 13 residues. Germline V lookup: CDR1 WSHSY, CDR2 SAAADI. This receptor was obtained from a man aged 45-65 years with acute or convalescent COVID-19. Sequencing was performed on peripheral blood. The chain joins TRBV10-2 to TRBJ2-1, with 12 bases aligning to TRBD2. The chain's CDR3 is CASGTSGGYEQFF. DNA for the CDR3: TGCGCCAGCGGAACTAGCGGGGGGTATGAGCAGTTCTTC.